One and the same sample provided the 16 T cell receptor beta chains below, sequenced in a study of control samples from healthy donors and cancer patients. Using immunoSEQ multiplex PCR, the repertoire was profiled, and TCRdb retains in-frame clones only, with some absent. This table has about 93,000 clones, about 87% appearing once. The sequenced sample was blood. The receptor source for this set is a woman in her seventies in good health.

This clone turned up a few times. The chain couples TRBV5-1 to TRBJ1-1, with D possibly matching TRBD1 (5 bases). The CDR3 has 13 amino acids. Trimming removed 6 bases from V and 1 base from J, with 10 bases in between. Germline CDR1 is SGHRS and CDR2 is YFSETQ. The CDR3 DNA reads as TGCGCCAGCACCGACACAGGGAACACTGAAGCTTTCTTT. It codes for CASTDTGNTEAFF.

DNA for the CDR3: TGTGCCAGCTCTCCGGGCCCAGATACGCAGTATTTT. This gives the protein CASSPGPDTQYF. The genes are TRBV18 and TRBJ2-3; no clear D. The length of the CDR3 is 12 residues. V was pared by 6 bases and J by 4 bases, with 8 bases between. The germline V gene encodes CDR1 KGHSH and CDR2 LQKENI.

This clone appeared a single time. This chain links TRBV5-4 with TRBJ2-1; TRBD1 matches at 8 bases. V lost 4 bases to trimming and J lost 0 bases; unmatched junction nucleotides: 6. The CDR3 runs to 16 residues. Germline CDR1 and CDR2: SGHNT and YYREEE (reference sequence). This chain's CDR3 is CASSDRGAGSYNEQFF. CDR3 coding DNA: TGTGCCAGCAGCGACAGGGGCGCCGGCTCCTACAATGAGCAGTTCTTC.

J is TRBJ2-7 and V is TRBV6-6, with 7 bases lining up with TRBD1. The trim removed 6 bases at V and 2 bases at J, leaving 10 bases unmatched. Germline V gives CDR1 MNHNY, CDR2 SVGAGI (reference sequence). This CDR3 has 15 amino acids. In DNA form, the CDR3 reads TGTGCCAGCAGAAAAACAACCGGGACAGCCTACGAGCAGTACTTC. It encodes CASRKTTGTAYEQYF.

The chain carries TRBV7-9 and TRBJ2-2, with 12 bases fitting TRBD2. Losses at the gene ends were 4 bases for V and 7 bases for J; bases not matched to a gene: 4. Germline-derived CDR1 and CDR2 are SEHNR and FQNEAQ (reference sequence). CDR3 length: 15 amino acids. The CDR3 sequence: CASSSSGGAHGELFF. DNA for the CDR3: TGTGCCAGCAGCTCTAGCGGGGGGGCCCACGGGGAGCTGTTTTTT.

This chain joins TRBV2 and TRBJ1-6; D gene unclear. The CDR3 has 13 residues. The germline V and J ends were trimmed by 1 base and 8 bases, with 6 bases remaining between them. The germline V gene encodes CDR1 SNHLY and CDR2 FYNNEI. The CDR3 bases are TGTGCCAGCAGTGAAGTTCGTGATTCACCCCTCCACTTT. Amino acid sequence: CASSEVRDSPLHF.

The chain employs TRBV4-1 and TRBJ1-3, with 8 bases matching TRBD1. The CDR3 covers 16 residues. The germline V gene has CDR1 MGHRA and CDR2 YSYEKL. Trimming cost V 2 bases and J 4 bases; bases outside gene matches: 7. The CDR3 DNA follows: TGCGCCAGCAGCCAACTGACAGGGGTACTCGGAAACACCATATATTTT. This translates into CASSQLTGVLGNTIYF.

This rearrangement joins TRBV10-3 to TRBJ1-5; D unresolved. Germline loops: CDR1 ENHRY, CDR2 SYGVKD. V lost 10 bases to trimming and J lost 0 bases, with 19 bases between them. This CDR3 spans 16 amino acids. The DNA for the CDR3 is TGTGCCACCCAAGATCGGACGCGAGATAGCAATCAGCCCCAGCATTTT. Translated, it gives CATQDRTRDSNQPQHF.

The V call is TRBV11-3, the J call TRBJ2-7; no reliable D call. V shed 5 bases and J shed 6 bases, with 14 bases lying between them. The CDR3 contains 13 residues. The germline V gene has CDR1 SGHNT and CDR2 YENEEA. The chain's CDR3 is CASSPRPGGEQYF. CDR3 in DNA: TGTGCCAGCAGCCCCCGCCCGGGCGGCGAGCAGTACTTC.

The chain has TRBV6-1 and TRBJ1-5, with D tentatively TRBD1 (6 bases). The germline V gene has CDR1 MNHNS and CDR2 SASEGT. V was shortened by 3 bases and J by 4 bases, with 13 bases between the two germline ends. The CDR3 contains 15 residues. The CDR3 DNA reads TGTGCCAGCAGTGAGGTGGACAGAAGAAATCAGCCCCAGCATTTT. Translated, it gives CASSEVDRRNQPQHF.

J is TRBJ1-2 and V is TRBV9; 7 positions agree with TRBD1. The CDR3 extends over 14 amino acids. CDR1 and CDR2 from the germline V gene are SGDLS and YYNGEE. Germline trimming cut 4 bases from V and 6 bases from J; bases unmatched to any gene: 9. The CDR3 DNA reads as TGTGCCAGCAGCCGAACACAGGGGCAGGATGGCTACACCTTC. Translation: CASSRTQGQDGYTF. Drawing the rest from reference TRBV9 and TRBJ1-2, the complete variable domain is DSGVTQTPKHLITATGQRVTLRCSPRSGDLSVYWYQQSLDQGLQFLIQYYNGEERAKGNILERFSAQQFPDLHSELNLSSLELGDSALYFCASSRTQGQDGYTFGSGTRLTVV.

V usage is TRBV5-4 and J usage is TRBJ1-2; D call uncertain. CDR1 and CDR2 from the germline V gene are SGHNT and YYREEE (reference sequence). The length of the CDR3 is 12 residues. The V end lost 0 bases, the J end lost 4 bases, and 4 bases lay between the germline ends. Here the CDR3 reads CASSLDPYGYTF. As DNA, the CDR3 is TGTGCCAGCAGCTTGGATCCCTATGGCTACACCTTC.

The V and J genes are TRBV6-1 and TRBJ1-6, with TRBD1 matching 7 bases. Looked up from germline, CDR1 is MNHNS and CDR2 is SASEGT. The J segment lost 9 bases and the V segment lost 4 bases, leaving 12 bases of the junction unmatched. This CDR3 is built from 16 residues. CDR3 nucleotides: TGTGCCAGCAGTGCCGGGACAGCCCTTATCGGTTCACCCCTCCACTTT. It translates to CASSAGTALIGSPLHF.

This clone was counted ten times or more. The chain joins TRBV5-1 to TRBJ1-2, with 12 nucleotides matching TRBD1. Looked up from germline, CDR1 is SGHRS and CDR2 is YFSETQ. This CDR3 contains 15 residues. V was pared by 7 bases and J by 8 bases, with 12 bases of the junction left unmatched. The CDR3 coding sequence is TGCGCCAGCTCACCAGATCCCGGGACAGGGGGCGGCTACACCTTC. Amino acids: CASSPDPGTGGGYTF.

V usage is TRBV19 and J usage is TRBJ1-2; TRBD1 agrees at 9 bases. The V and J ends lost 6 bases and 4 bases, in that order; junction bases with no gene match: 6. The CDR3 is 14 amino acids. CDR1 is LNHDA, CDR2 SQIVND, per germline (reference sequence). CDR3 protein: CASREDRGSYGYTF. CDR3 DNA sequence: TGTGCCAGTAGGGAGGACAGGGGAAGCTATGGCTACACCTTC.

The J gene is TRBJ1-2, the V gene TRBV6-5; 7 bases map to TRBD1. The CDR3 consists of 14 residues. Germline-derived CDR1 and CDR2 are MNHEY and SVGAGI. Trimming removed 5 bases from V and 8 bases from J; junction bases left unmatched: 11. The CDR3 DNA sequence: TGTGCCAGCAGTCCGGACAGGTACCGTGGCGGCTACACCTTC. Translated, it gives CASSPDRYRGGYTF.